Below are 5 T cell receptor beta chains sequenced from a single sample in a study of blood T cell repertoires in COVID-19. Sequencing was performed with immunoSEQ multiplex PCR; in TCRdb, only in-frame clones are kept and a portion is missing. The table lists about 120,000 clones, 75% to 90% of them singletons, with approximately 4.2% in the top ten. The sequenced sample consisted of peripheral blood. These receptors all stem from a man aged 35-49 years with acute or convalescent COVID-19.

The chain couples TRBV6-2 or TRBV6-3 to TRBJ2-7; 13 nucleotides line up with TRBD2. The CDR3 contains 16 residues. Per germline, CDR1 MNHEY and CDR2 SVGEGT. Trimming cost V 5 bases and J 6 bases; bases outside gene matches: 10. CDR3 in DNA: TGTGCCAGCAGTCCCGGACTAGCGGGAGACCTACTCGAGCAGTACTTC. The encoded protein is CASSPGLAGDLLEQYF.

The rearrangement joins TRBV30 to TRBJ1-5, with 7 bases identical to TRBD1. The CDR3 covers 13 residues. After removal of 1 base from V and 5 bases from J, the junction contained 2 bases not matched to a gene. CDR1 and CDR2 (germline): GTSNPN, SVGIG (reference sequence). In DNA form, the CDR3 reads TGTGCCTGGAGTGATACAGGGGATCAGCCCCAGCATTTT. This codes for CAWSDTGDQPQHF.

CDR3 in amino acids: CASSVAGGPVRQFF. The CDR3 region has the DNA TGCGCCAGCAGTGTAGCGGGGGGGCCCGTAAGGCAGTTCTTC. V and J are TRBV5-1 and TRBJ2-1, with 11 bases that match TRBD2. The ends lost 5 bases at V and 12 bases at J; junction bases unmatched: 10. The CDR3 covers 14 residues. Germline CDR1 is SGHRS and CDR2 is YFSETQ.

This rearrangement joins TRBV7-9 to TRBJ2-3; D unresolved. The CDR3 contains 14 residues. Germline CDR1 SEHNR, CDR2 FQNEAQ (reference sequence). V dropped 1 base and J dropped 3 bases, with 8 bases sitting between them. The chain's CDR3 is CASSLGRGTDTQYF. CDR3 nucleotides: TGTGCCAGCAGCTTAGGAAGAGGTACAGATACGCAGTATTTT.

The chain recombines TRBV5-1 with TRBJ1-5; no firm D call. CDR1 and CDR2 (germline): SGHRS, YFSETQ. Trimming took off 1 base at V and 0 bases at J, with 8 bases between the two ends. The length of the CDR3 is 15 residues. The CDR3 reads CASSLLGYSNQPQHF. The CDR3 DNA is TGCGCCAGCAGCTTGCTGGGCTATAGCAATCAGCCCCAGCATTTT.